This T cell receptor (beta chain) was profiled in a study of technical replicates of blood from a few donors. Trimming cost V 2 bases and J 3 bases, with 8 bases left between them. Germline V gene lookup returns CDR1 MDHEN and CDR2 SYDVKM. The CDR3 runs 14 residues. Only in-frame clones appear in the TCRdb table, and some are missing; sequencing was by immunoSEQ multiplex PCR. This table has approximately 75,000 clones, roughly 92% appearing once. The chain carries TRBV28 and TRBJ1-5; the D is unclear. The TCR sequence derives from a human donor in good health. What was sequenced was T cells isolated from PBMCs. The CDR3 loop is CASSLGIINQPQHF. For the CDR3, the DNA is TGTGCCAGCAGTTTAGGCATAATCAATCAGCCCCAGCATTTT.